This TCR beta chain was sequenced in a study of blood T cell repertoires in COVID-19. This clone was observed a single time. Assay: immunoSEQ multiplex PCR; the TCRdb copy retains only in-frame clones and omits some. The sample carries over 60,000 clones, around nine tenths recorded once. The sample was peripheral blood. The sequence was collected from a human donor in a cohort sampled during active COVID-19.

The CDR3 DNA follows: TGTGCCAGCAGCCTTCGGGTCGAGGGCTATGGCTACACCTTC. Amino acid sequence: CASSLRVEGYGYTF. This chain connects TRBV7-2 to TRBJ1-2; D is uncertain. V was pared by 5 bases and J by 4 bases, with 14 bases between. This CDR3 has 14 residues. The germline CDR1 and CDR2 sequences are SGHTA and FQGNSA.